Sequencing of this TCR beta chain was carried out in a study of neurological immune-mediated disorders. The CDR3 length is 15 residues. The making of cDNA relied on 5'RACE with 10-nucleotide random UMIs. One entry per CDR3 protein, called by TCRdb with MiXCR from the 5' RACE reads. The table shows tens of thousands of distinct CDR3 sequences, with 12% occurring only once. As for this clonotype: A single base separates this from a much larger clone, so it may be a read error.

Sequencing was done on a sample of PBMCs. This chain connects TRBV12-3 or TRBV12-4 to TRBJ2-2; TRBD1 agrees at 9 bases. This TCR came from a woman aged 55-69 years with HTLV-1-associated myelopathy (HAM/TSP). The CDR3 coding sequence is TGTGCCAACAGTCCCGGGACAGGGTTCCCCGGGGAGCTGTTTTTT. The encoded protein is CANSPGTGFPGELFF.